This T cell receptor beta chain was sequenced during a study of T-cell reconstitution after alpha-beta-depleted transplantation in children. V lost 5 bases and J 7 bases, leaving 18 bases between the germline ends. In germline, CDR1 is SGHAT, CDR2 FQDESV (reference sequence). The CDR3 runs to 16 residues. The library targeted TCRbeta and was prepared with unique molecular identifiers. MiXCR, run by TCRdb on the PCR reads, gives a single entry per CDR3 protein. This table has around 530,000 distinct CDR3 sequences, about 31% appearing once. The clonotype comes from a human donor who donated a stem cell graft to a child with aplastic anemia. This sample comprised PBMCs from the stem cell graft donor, obtained from the stem cell graft. V gene TRBV11-1 combines with J gene TRBJ1-6; D possibly corresponds to TRBD1 (5 bases). The CDR3 loop reads CASSPGMDKINSPLHF. CDR3 nucleotide sequence: TGTGCCAGCAGCCCCGGGATGGACAAGATCAATTCACCCCTCCACTTT.